The next 4 T cell receptor beta chains were all read from a single sample in a study of OX40 agonist ivuxolimab in advanced cancers. The data were produced by immunoSEQ multiplex PCR, yet TCRdb's version contains in-frame clones alone and is incomplete. The top ten clones hold just under 6.5% of a sample with about 55,000 clones, under 85% of them seen once. The sample was CD4+ or CD8+ T cells sorted from blood, taken in a trial of the OX40 agonist ivuxolimab. The receptors originated from an adult with an advanced solid tumor such as melanoma, head and neck, liver or kidney cancer.

The genes are TRBV5-1 and TRBJ2-5; weak D call: TRBD2 (6 bases). This CDR3 spans 16 amino acids. V lost 4 bases to trimming and J lost 2 bases, with 18 bases between them. CDR1 and CDR2 (germline): SGHRS, YFSETQ. The CDR3 DNA reads as TGCGCCAGCAGCCCTTTTCTGGGGACTCGACAAGAGACCCAGTACTTC. Protein sequence: CASSPFLGTRQETQYF.

V and J are TRBV7-9 and TRBJ1-6, with unresolved D. With 5 bases removed from V and 10 bases from J, the gap between germline ends came to 15 bases. Germline CDR1 and CDR2: SEHNR and FQNEAQ (reference sequence). CDR3 size: 14 residues. CDR3 in DNA: TGTGCCAGCAGCCCCGGCCTTCACGACTCACCCCTCCACTTT. This codes for CASSPGLHDSPLHF.

In this sample, this clone turned up a few times. The gene calls are TRBV28 and TRBJ1-2, with D possibly matching TRBD1 (5 bases). This CDR3 has 12 residues. The V gene's germline CDR1 is MDHEN and CDR2 SYDVKM. V shed 6 bases and J shed 4 bases, with 9 bases lying between them. DNA of the CDR3: TGTGCCAGCAGCCGGGGCCTCTATGGCTACACCTTC. It encodes CASSRGLYGYTF.

CDR3 DNA: TGTGCCTGGAAGGGGGTCCGGGACCCAGAGGCGCCCACTTATAATTCACCCCTCCACTTT. Translation: CAWKGVRDPEAPTYNSPLHF. V and J are TRBV30 and TRBJ1-6; D is perhaps TRBD1 (6 bases). The V and J ends lost 4 bases and 4 bases respectively, with 29 bases between them. The CDR3 is 20 residues long. Germline V gene data show CDR1 as GTSNPN and CDR2 as SVGIG (reference sequence). Complete variable domain (other parts from reference TRBV30 and TRBJ1-6): SQTIHQWPATLVQPVGSPLSLECTVEGTSNPNLYWYRQAAGRGLQLLFYSVGIGQISSEVPQNLSASRPQDRQFILSSKKLLLSDSGFYLCAWKGVRDPEAPTYNSPLHFGNGTRLTVT.